One T cell receptor (beta chain) is described in this entry. The data originate from a study of T cell repertoires in cytomegalovirus infection. The CDR3 is made up of 17 amino acids. Per the germline V gene, CDR1 is MNHEY and CDR2 is SVGEGT. The V gene lost 0 bases and the J gene lost 5 bases, with 20 bases spanning the gap. TCRdb redid the calling of the reads with MiXCR, one entry per CDR3 protein. Of more than 150,000 distinct CDR3 sequences listed, 23% were seen once; the top ten hold about 10%. This receptor was identified in a human donor in good health (CMV status not recorded). Some clones in this sample may be carry-over from other donors' samples. V is TRBV6-2 or TRBV6-3 and J is TRBJ2-7, with D possibly TRBD2 on 7 matching bases. Sample: PBMCs. CDR3 protein: CASSYSAGAVQTNEQYF. CDR3 nucleotide sequence: TGTGCCAGCAGTTACTCGGCGGGGGCAGTTCAAACTAACGAGCAGTACTTC.